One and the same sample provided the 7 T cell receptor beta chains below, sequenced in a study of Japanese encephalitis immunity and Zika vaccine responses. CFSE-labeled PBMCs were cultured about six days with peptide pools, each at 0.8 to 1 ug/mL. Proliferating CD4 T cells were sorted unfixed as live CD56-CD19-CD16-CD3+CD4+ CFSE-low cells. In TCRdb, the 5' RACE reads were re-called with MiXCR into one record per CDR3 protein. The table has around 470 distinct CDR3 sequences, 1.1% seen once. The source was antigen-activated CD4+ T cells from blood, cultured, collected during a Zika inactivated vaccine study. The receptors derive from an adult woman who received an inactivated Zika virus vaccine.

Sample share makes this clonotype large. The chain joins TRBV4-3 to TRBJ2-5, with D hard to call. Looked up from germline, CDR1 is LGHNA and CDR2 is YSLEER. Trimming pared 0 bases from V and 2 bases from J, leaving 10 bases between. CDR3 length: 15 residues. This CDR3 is CASSQEGRKQETQYF. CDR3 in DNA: TGCGCCAGCAGCCAAGAGGGCAGGAAACAAGAGACCCAGTACTTC.

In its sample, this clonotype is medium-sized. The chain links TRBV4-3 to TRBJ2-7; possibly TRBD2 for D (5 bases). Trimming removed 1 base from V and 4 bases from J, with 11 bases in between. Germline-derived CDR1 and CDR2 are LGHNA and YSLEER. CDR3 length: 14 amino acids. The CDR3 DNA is TGCGCCAGCAGCCAAGTCGGGGAAAGGTACGAGCAGTACTTC. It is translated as CASSQVGERYEQYF.

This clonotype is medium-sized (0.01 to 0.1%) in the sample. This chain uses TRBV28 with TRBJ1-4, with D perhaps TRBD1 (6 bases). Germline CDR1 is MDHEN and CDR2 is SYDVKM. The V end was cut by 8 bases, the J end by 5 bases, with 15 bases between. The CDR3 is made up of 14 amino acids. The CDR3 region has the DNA TGTGCCAGCTACCAACAGGGTGGGAATGAAAAACTGTTTTTT. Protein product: CASYQQGGNEKLFF. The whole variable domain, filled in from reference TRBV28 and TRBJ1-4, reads DVKVTQSSRYLVKRTGEKVFLECVQDMDHENMFWYRQDPGLGLRLIYFSYDVKMKEKGDIPEGYSVSREKKERFSLILESASTNQTSMYLCASYQQGGNEKLFFGSGTQLSVL.

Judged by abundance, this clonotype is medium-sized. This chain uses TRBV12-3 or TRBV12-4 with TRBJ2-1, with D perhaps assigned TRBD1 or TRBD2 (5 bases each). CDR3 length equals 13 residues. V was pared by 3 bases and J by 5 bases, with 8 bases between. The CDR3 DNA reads TGTGCCAGCAGTTTCCGAGGGGACAATGAGCAGTTCTTC. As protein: CASSFRGDNEQFF.

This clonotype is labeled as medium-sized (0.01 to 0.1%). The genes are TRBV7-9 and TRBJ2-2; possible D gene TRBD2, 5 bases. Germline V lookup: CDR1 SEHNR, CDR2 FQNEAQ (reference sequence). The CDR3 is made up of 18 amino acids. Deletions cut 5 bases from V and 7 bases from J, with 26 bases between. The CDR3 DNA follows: TGTGCCAGCAGCCCCGAGTCGGGAAGGCCTAGTGGCGGCGGGGAGCTGTTTTTT. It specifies CASSPESGRPSGGGELFF.

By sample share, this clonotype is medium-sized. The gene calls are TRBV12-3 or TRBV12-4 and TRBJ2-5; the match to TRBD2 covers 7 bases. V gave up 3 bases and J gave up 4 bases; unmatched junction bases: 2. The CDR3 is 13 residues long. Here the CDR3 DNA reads TGTGCCAGCAGTTTGGCGGGGGTAGAGACCCAGTACTTC. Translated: CASSLAGVETQYF.

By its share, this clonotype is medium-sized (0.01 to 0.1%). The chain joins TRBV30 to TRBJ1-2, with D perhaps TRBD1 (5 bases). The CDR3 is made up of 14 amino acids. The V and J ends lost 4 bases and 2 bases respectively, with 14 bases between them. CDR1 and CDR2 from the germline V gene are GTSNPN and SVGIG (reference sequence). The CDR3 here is CAWIVQASNYGYTF. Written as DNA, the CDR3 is TGTGCCTGGATAGTACAGGCCTCAAACTATGGCTACACCTTC.